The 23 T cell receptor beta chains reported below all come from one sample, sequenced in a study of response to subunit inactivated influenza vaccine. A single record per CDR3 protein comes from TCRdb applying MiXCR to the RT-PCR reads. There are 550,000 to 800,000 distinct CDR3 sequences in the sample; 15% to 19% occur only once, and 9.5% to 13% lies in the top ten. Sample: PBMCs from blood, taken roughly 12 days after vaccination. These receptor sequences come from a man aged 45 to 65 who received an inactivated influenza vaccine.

The CDR3 DNA reads as TGTGCCAGCAGCCCCGGGCTCGGGGGGCGCGATACGCAGTATTTT. Encoded protein: CASSPGLGGRDTQYF. The rearrangement uses TRBV2 and TRBJ2-3; perhaps TRBD2 as D (7 bases). This CDR3 region has 15 residues. Germline assignment: CDR1 SNHLY and CDR2 FYNNEI. V lost 6 bases to trimming and J lost 6 bases, with 19 bases between them.

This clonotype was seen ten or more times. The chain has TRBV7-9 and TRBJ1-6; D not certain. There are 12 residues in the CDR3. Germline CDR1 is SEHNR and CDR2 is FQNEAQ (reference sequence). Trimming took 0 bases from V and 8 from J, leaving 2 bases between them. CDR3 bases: TGTGCCAGCAGCTTAGCAGATTCACCCCTCCACTTT. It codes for CASSLADSPLHF.

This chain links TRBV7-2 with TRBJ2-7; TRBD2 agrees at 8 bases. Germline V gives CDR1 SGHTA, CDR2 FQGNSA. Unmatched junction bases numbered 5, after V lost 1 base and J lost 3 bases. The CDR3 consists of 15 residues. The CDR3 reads CASSLGRGGFYEQYF. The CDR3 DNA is TGTGCCAGCAGCTTAGGACGGGGGGGCTTCTACGAGCAGTACTTC.

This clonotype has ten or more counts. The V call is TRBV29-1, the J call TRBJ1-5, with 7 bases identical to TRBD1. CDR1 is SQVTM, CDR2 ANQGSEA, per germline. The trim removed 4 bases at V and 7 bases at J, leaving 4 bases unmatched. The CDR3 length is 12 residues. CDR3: CSVGQGGQPQHF. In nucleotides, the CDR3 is TGCAGCGTTGGACAGGGCGGACAGCCCCAGCATTTT.

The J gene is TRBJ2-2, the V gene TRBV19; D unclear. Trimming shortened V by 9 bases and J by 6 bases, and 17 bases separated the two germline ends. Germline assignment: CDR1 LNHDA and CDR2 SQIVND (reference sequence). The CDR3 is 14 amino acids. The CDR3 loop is CASRGWAAAGELFF. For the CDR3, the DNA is TGTGCCAGCCGAGGCTGGGCCGCGGCCGGGGAGCTGTTTTTT.

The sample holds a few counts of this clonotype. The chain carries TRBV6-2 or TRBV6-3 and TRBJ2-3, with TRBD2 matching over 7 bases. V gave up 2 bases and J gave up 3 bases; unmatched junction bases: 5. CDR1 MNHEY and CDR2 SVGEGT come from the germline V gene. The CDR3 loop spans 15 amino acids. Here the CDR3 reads CASSYEAGETDTQYF. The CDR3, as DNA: TGTGCCAGCAGTTACGAGGCGGGGGAAACAGATACGCAGTATTTT.

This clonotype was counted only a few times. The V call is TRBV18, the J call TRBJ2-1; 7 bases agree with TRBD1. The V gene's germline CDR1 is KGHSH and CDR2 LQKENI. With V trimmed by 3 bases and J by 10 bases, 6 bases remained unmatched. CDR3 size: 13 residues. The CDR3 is CASSPITGDEQFF. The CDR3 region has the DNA TGTGCCAGCTCACCGATTACAGGGGACGAGCAGTTCTTC.

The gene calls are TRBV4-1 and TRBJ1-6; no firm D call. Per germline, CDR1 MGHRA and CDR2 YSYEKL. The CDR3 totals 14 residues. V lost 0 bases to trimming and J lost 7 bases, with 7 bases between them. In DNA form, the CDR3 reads TGCGCCAGCAGCCAAGATGGCCGCAATTCACCCCTCCACTTT. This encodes CASSQDGRNSPLHF.

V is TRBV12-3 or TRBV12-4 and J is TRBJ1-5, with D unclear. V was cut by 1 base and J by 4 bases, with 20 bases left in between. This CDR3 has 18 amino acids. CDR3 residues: CASSLEGPGTRVNQPQHF. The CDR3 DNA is TGTGCCAGCAGTTTAGAAGGGCCAGGAACTAGGGTGAATCAGCCCCAGCATTTT.

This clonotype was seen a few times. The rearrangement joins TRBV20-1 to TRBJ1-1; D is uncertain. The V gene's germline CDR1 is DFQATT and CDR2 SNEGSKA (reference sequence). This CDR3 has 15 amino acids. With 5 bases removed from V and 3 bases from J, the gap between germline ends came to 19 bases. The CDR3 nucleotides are TGCAGTGCTCACATAGGACTCATACTAGACACTGAAGCTTTCTTT. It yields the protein CSAHIGLILDTEAFF.

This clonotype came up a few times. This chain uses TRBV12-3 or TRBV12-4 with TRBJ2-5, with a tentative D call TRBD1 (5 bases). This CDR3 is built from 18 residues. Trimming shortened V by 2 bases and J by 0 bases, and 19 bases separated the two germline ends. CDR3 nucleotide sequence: TGTGCCAGCAGTTTACCCAGACCAGGGATCCTGTACCAAGAGACCCAGTACTTC. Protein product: CASSLPRPGILYQETQYF.

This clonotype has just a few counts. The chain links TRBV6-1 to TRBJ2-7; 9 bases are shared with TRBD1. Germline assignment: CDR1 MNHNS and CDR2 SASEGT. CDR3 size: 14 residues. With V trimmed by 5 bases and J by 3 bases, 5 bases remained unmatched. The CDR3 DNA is TGTGCCAGCAGTATGACAGGGGGGCTCTACGAGCAGTACTTC. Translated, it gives CASSMTGGLYEQYF.

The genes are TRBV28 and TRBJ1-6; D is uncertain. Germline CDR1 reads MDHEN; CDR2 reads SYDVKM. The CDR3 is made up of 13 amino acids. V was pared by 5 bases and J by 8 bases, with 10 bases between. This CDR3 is CASSRDWDSPLHF. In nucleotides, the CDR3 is TGTGCCAGCAGTCGAGACTGGGATTCACCCCTCCACTTT.

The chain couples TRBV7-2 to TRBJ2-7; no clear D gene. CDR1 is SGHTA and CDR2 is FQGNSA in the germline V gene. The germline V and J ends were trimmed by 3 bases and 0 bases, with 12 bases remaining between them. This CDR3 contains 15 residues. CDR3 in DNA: TGTGCCAGCAGCTTTTCAGGCTCTCTCTCCTACGAGCAGTACTTC. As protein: CASSFSGSLSYEQYF.

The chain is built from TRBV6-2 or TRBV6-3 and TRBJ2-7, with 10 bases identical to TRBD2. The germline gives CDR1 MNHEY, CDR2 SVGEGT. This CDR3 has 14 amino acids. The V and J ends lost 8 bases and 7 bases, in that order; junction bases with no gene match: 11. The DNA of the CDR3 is TGTGCCAGCCTGAATCTAGCGGGAGTTGAAGAGCAGTACTTC. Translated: CASLNLAGVEEQYF.

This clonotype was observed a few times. CDR3: CASSEAGGGINTGELFF. The DNA of the CDR3 is TGTGCCAGCAGTGAAGCAGGAGGGGGGATAAACACCGGGGAGCTGTTTTTT. The genes are TRBV6-1 and TRBJ2-2, with D perhaps being TRBD1 or TRBD2 (6 bases each). The CDR3 is 17 amino acids. The V gene's germline CDR1 is MNHNS and CDR2 SASEGT. V was cut by 0 bases and J by 2 bases, with 13 bases left in between.

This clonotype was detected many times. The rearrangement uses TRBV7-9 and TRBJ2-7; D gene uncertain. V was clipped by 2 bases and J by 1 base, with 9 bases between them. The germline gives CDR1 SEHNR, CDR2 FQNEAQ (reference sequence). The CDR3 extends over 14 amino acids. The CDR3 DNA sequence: TGTGCCAGCAGCTTACGGCCAGAATCCTACGAGCAGTACTTC. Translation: CASSLRPESYEQYF.

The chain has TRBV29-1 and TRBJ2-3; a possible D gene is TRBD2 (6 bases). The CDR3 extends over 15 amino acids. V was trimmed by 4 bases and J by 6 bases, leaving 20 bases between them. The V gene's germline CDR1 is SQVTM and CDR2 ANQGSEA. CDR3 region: CSVAGGAWGVDTQYF. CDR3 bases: TGCAGCGTTGCGGGTGGAGCGTGGGGGGTGGATACGCAGTATTTT.

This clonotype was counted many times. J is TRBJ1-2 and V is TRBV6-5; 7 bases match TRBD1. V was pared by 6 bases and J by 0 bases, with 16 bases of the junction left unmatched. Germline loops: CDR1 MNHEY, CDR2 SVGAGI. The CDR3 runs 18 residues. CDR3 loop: CASSVFSTRQGPNYGYTF. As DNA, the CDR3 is TGTGCCAGCAGCGTTTTCTCTACGAGACAGGGCCCTAACTATGGCTACACCTTC.

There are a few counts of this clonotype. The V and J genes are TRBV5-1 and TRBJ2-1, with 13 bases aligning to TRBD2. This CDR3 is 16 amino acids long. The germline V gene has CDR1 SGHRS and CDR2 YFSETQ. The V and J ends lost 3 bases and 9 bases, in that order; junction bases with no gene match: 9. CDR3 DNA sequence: TGCGCCAGCAGCTCGACTAGCGGGGGGCCGCGGGGTGAGCAGTTCTTC. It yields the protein CASSSTSGGPRGEQFF.

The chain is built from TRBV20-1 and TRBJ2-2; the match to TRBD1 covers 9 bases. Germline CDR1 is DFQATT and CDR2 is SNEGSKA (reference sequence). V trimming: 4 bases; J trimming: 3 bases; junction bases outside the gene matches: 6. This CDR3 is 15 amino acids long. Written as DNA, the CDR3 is TGCAGTGCTAACAGGGGGCCTCTGCACACCGGGGAGCTGTTTTTT. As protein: CSANRGPLHTGELFF.

The CDR3 loop reads CASSISGGGYNEQFF. In DNA form, the CDR3 reads TGTGCCAGCAGTATTAGCGGGGGGGGATACAATGAGCAGTTCTTC. The chain carries TRBV12-3 or TRBV12-4 and TRBJ2-1; 11 nucleotides align to TRBD2. The V gene end was trimmed by 5 bases and the J gene end by 4 bases; junction bases not matched to a gene: 4. This CDR3 is built from 15 residues.

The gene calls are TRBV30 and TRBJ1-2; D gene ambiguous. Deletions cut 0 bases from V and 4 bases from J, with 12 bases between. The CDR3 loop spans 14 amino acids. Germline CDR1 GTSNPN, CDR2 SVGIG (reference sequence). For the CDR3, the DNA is TGTGCCTGGAGTGTTACCAGGACGAGCTATGGCTACACCTTC. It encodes CAWSVTRTSYGYTF.